The 16 T cell receptor beta chains reported below all come from one sample, sequenced in a study of CD4+ T cells in melanoma (dated by TCRdb to the early 2020s). Receptors were amplified or captured by the immunoSEQ multiplex PCR assay. Drawn from immuneACCESS, this table holds only the in-frame rearrangements with V and J called that TCRdb kept. Clones are partly lost; checked studies trace under half to an unresolved V gene and leave the rest unexplained. For this sample there are over 15,000 clones; roughly 85% appear just once. The ten largest make up approximately 5% of the sample. The sample taken for sequencing was cells from a culture (not recorded whether cultured in vitro). The source is a human donor with melanoma.

In its sample, this clone was seen a few times. This sequence joins TRBV5-1 and TRBJ2-7, with TRBD2 matching over 7 bases. This CDR3 comprises 14 residues. In germline, CDR1 is SGHRS, CDR2 YFSETQ. J gave up 6 bases and V 4 bases, and 10 bases lay outside the gene matches. CDR3 amino acids: CASSPSGAEIEQYF. The CDR3 DNA reads TGCGCCAGCAGCCCGAGCGGGGCCGAGATCGAGCAGTACTTC.

The V gene is TRBV2, the J gene TRBJ1-1; TRBD1 might be the D (6 bases). The CDR3 spans 13 residues. Germline CDR1 SNHLY, CDR2 FYNNEI. V was clipped by 5 bases and J by 4 bases, with 11 bases between them. CDR3 nucleotide sequence: TGTGCCAGCAGTACCACAGGGAGCACTGAAGCTTTCTTT. It translates to CASSTTGSTEAFF.

The chain combines TRBV5-1 with TRBJ2-3, with D possibly TRBD1 on 5 matching bases. CDR3 length: 14 residues. Trimming took 4 bases from V and 1 from J, leaving 10 bases between them. The germline CDR1 and CDR2 sequences are SGHRS and YFSETQ. DNA of the CDR3: TGCGCCAGCAGCCGCCAGACAGGCACAGATACGCAGTATTTT. Translation gives CASSRQTGTDTQYF.

The chain uses TRBV5-1 and TRBJ2-3; 10 bases fit TRBD2. The length of the CDR3 is 16 residues. V was pared by 4 bases and J by 0 bases, with 5 bases of the junction left unmatched. Per germline, CDR1 SGHRS and CDR2 YFSETQ. This CDR3 is CASSGASGGSTDTQYF. The CDR3 DNA sequence: TGCGCCAGCAGCGGGGCTAGCGGGGGTAGCACAGATACGCAGTATTTT.

This clone showed up just once. The rearrangement uses TRBV15 and TRBJ1-3, with D uncertain. CDR3 length: 13 residues. V was shortened by 0 bases and J by 3 bases, with 3 bases between the two germline ends. CDR1 and CDR2 (germline): LNHNV, YYDKDF (reference sequence). The CDR3 bases are TGTGCCACCAGCAGAGACAGTGGAAACACCATATATTTT. This translates into CATSRDSGNTIYF.

For the CDR3, the DNA is TGTGCCAGCAGTTACTCGGACAGGGGGAACATTCAGTACTTC. It codes for CASSYSDRGNIQYF. The chain employs TRBV6-5 and TRBJ2-4; TRBD1 matches 10 bases. The CDR3 length is 14 residues. J gave up 7 bases and V 0 bases, and 0 bases lay outside the gene matches. CDR1 MNHEY and CDR2 SVGAGI come from the germline V gene.

The CDR3 coding sequence is TGTGCCAGCATTCGGGGGCAGTGGGTTCCGAACCACTCTGGAAACACCATATATTTT. As protein: CASIRGQWVPNHSGNTIYF. The rearrangement uses TRBV2 and TRBJ1-3, with D tentatively TRBD1 (6 bases). Germline V gives CDR1 SNHLY, CDR2 FYNNEI. The CDR3 runs to 19 residues. Trimming pared 7 bases from V and 0 bases from J, leaving 25 bases between.

This clone was detected a few times. The chain uses TRBV2 and TRBJ2-7, with D hard to call. V was shortened by 8 bases and J by 3 bases, with 14 bases between the two germline ends. Germline CDR1 SNHLY, CDR2 FYNNEI. The CDR3 is 13 amino acids. The CDR3 sequence is CASAGALVYEQYF. DNA of the CDR3: TGTGCCAGCGCTGGCGCATTGGTCTACGAGCAGTACTTC.

The rearrangement joins TRBV30 to TRBJ2-1; 7 positions match TRBD2. Germline V gives CDR1 GTSNPN, CDR2 SVGIG (reference sequence). CDR3 length: 16 residues. The junction had 14 bases not matched to a gene; V was cut back by 6 bases and J by 3 bases. The CDR3 DNA is TGTGCCTGTCACCCCCGTACCGGGACTATCTACAATGAGCAGTTCTTC. This translates into CACHPRTGTIYNEQFF.

A few counts support this clone. The V gene is TRBV10-3, the J gene TRBJ1-3; D gene ambiguous. Per germline, CDR1 ENHRY and CDR2 SYGVKD. V was clipped by 10 bases and J by 4 bases, with 8 bases between them. This CDR3 spans 11 amino acids. Here the CDR3 reads CATLVGNTIYF. CDR3 nucleotide sequence: TGTGCCACTCTGGTCGGAAACACCATATATTTT.

This chain uses TRBV15 with TRBJ1-1, with unresolved D. In germline, CDR1 is LNHNV, CDR2 YYDKDF (reference sequence). The CDR3 runs to 15 residues. The V end was cut by 3 bases, the J end by 1 base, with 12 bases between. Here the CDR3 reads CATSSTGRKNTEAFF. DNA of the CDR3: TGTGCCACCAGCAGTACCGGACGGAAGAACACTGAAGCTTTCTTT.

In its sample, this clone was seen a few times. Different DNA sequences within this sample yield the same CDR3. This chain uses TRBV5-4 with TRBJ2-3; 8 positions agree with TRBD2. Trimming cost V 4 bases and J 0 bases; bases outside gene matches: 7. The CDR3 loop spans 16 amino acids. The germline gives CDR1 SGHNT, CDR2 YYREEE (reference sequence). Here the CDR3 DNA reads TGTGCCAGCAGCCTCGGAGCGGGGGTCAGCACAGATACGCAGTATTTT. Translating gives CASSLGAGVSTDTQYF.

The rearrangement links TRBV6-6 to TRBJ1-4; 10 positions match TRBD1. CDR1 and CDR2 from the germline V gene are MNHNY and SVGAGI (reference sequence). The length of the CDR3 is 16 residues. With 6 bases clipped from V and 6 bases from J, the junction kept 10 bases outside the gene matches. The CDR3 DNA sequence: TGTGCCAGCAGCCTGGACAGGGGGTTGACTGATGAAAAACTGTTTTTT. Amino acids: CASSLDRGLTDEKLFF.

This clone occurred once. The genes are TRBV29-1 and TRBJ2-1; D unresolved. The CDR3 runs 12 residues. The germline V and J ends were trimmed by 0 bases and 6 bases, with 6 bases remaining between them. Germline V CDR1 and CDR2: SQVTM, ANQGSEA. The CDR3 reads CSVEDKFNEQFF. Here the CDR3 DNA reads TGCAGCGTTGAAGATAAATTCAATGAGCAGTTCTTC.

The chain links TRBV6-1 to TRBJ1-5; possibly TRBD1 for D (6 bases). The CDR3 contains 14 residues. The germline V gene has CDR1 MNHNS and CDR2 SASEGT. The V end lost 3 bases, the J end lost 4 bases, and 10 bases lay between the germline ends. The CDR3 sequence: CASSEQGWNQPQHF. In DNA, the CDR3 is TGTGCCAGCAGTGAGCAGGGGTGGAATCAGCCCCAGCATTTT.

The CDR3 DNA follows: TGCGCCAGCAGTGAGTCGACATGGGGGCCCTTCATCACAGATACGCAGTATTTT. It is translated as CASSESTWGPFITDTQYF. V usage is TRBV10-2 and J usage is TRBJ2-3, with D tentatively TRBD1 (6 bases). Germline V CDR1 and CDR2: WSHSY, SAAADI. This CDR3 spans 18 amino acids. Trimming cost V 0 bases and J 2 bases, with 18 bases left between them.